This is a list of T cell receptor beta chains from one sample in a study of CD8+ T cells in alopecia areata. The protocol was immunoSEQ multiplex PCR, while the TCRdb copy is restricted to in-frame clones and leaves out a portion. The sample comprises some 200,000 clones, about 60% of which are singletons, and roughly 14% rests with the top ten. This sample comprised CD4+ T cells sorted from blood, obtained at week 0. The source of these receptors is a human donor with alopecia areata. The CDR3 runs from the conserved cysteine through the conserved F or W. Each record gives: clone size, J gene, D gene, V gene, CDR3 DNA, CDR3 protein. A D gene is named only where the DNA matches it firmly. Clone size is shown for a subset of rows, as once, few, many or a class of expanded clone.

>-|TRBJ2-3|TRBD2|TRBV5-1
TGCGCCAGCAGCTGGGGGACTAGCGGGGCCGCGGTAGATACGCAGTATTTT
CASSWGTSGAAVDTQYF
>few|TRBJ2-7|-|TRBV7-2
TGTGCCAGCAGCTTAGATTACGAGCAGTACTTC
CASSLDYEQYF
>few|TRBJ2-7|-|TRBV7-9
TGTGCCAGCAGCTTAGCTTATCGGCGTCGCTACGAGCAGTACTTC
CASSLAYRRRYEQYF
>few|TRBJ2-5|-|TRBV2
TGTGCCAGCAGCGCCAGGACTGATCGGTTTGAGACCCAGTACTTC
CASSARTDRFETQYF
>-|TRBJ2-1|TRBD2|TRBV28
TGTGCCAGCACCCTCGGGGGGGCAAGGTACAATGAGCAGTTCTTC
CASTLGGARYNEQFF
>-|TRBJ2-6|TRBD1|TRBV29-1
TGCAGCGTTGAAGATCTCAGGACAGGGGGCTTTGGGGCCAACGTCCTGACTTTC
CSVEDLRTGGFGANVLTF
>few|TRBJ1-4|TRBD1|TRBV10-3
TGTGCCATCGGAGAACAGGGGGCGGATGAAAAACTGTTTTTT
CAIGEQGADEKLFF
>-|TRBJ2-7|-|TRBV29-1
TGCAGCGCGTTAATCGCGGGGAATCGGTACGAGCAGTACTTC
CSALIAGNRYEQYF
>once|TRBJ2-7|-|TRBV2
TGTGCCAGCTCGAAATCCGGGACGGAGCAGTACGAGCAGTACTTC
CASSKSGTEQYEQYF
>-|TRBJ2-1|-|TRBV7-7
TGTGCCAGCAGCTTCGGCGGGGACGGGGAGCAGTTCTTC
CASSFGGDGEQFF
>once|TRBJ1-2|-|TRBV6-1
TGTGCCAGCAGTGAACTGGTTTCGTTGGGGTCGGGGTATGGCTACACCTTC
CASSELVSLGSGYGYTF
>-|TRBJ1-1|TRBD1|TRBV29-1
TGCAGCGTTGAAGTAGGTGGACAGGGGGCAACTGAAGCTTTCTTT
CSVEVGGQGATEAFF
>-|TRBJ1-1|-|TRBV6-5
TGTGCCAGCAGTCGACACGACAACACTGAAGCTTTCTTT
CASSRHDNTEAFF
>-|TRBJ2-7|-|TRBV7-9
TGTGCCAGCAGCTTAGACCTGGGCAGGTACGAGCAGTACTTC
CASSLDLGRYEQYF
>-|TRBJ2-7|TRBD2|TRBV18
TGTGCCAGCTCACCTACTCGCGGGGGACTCTACGAGCAGTACTTC
CASSPTRGGLYEQYF
>-|TRBJ1-2|-|TRBV7-2
TGTGCCAGCAGCCCTATGGAGGTTTTCAGCTATGGCTACACCTTC
CASSPMEVFSYGYTF
>-|TRBJ1-1|-|TRBV2
TGTGCCAGCAGCCGCCCCATTGACAGGATTGAAGCTTTCTTT
CASSRPIDRIEAFF
>-|TRBJ2-2|TRBD1|TRBV4-1
TGCGCCAGCAGCCAAGAATCCCAGGGGGCGAACACCGGGGAGCTGTTTTTT
CASSQESQGANTGELFF
>-|TRBJ2-5|-|TRBV30
TGTGCCTGGCAGGGGCGAAAGACCCAGTACTTC
CAWQGRKTQYF
>-|TRBJ1-2|-|TRBV9
TGTGCCAGCAGCGTAGTAGGGACCTATGGCTACACCTTC
CASSVVGTYGYTF
>many|TRBJ2-7|-|TRBV29-1
TGCAGCGTTGTCGGGCAGCCCTCCTACGAGCAGTACTTC
CSVVGQPSYEQYF
>-|TRBJ1-2|TRBD1|TRBV7-8
TGTGCCAGCAGCCCGAGACAGGGTTTGTTATCCGGCTACACCTTC
CASSPRQGLLSGYTF